Detailed here is one T cell receptor beta chain. Its antigen remains unidentified. These donors counted as nominally healthy when sampled, but unrecorded immune exposures were likely. Trimming took 4 bases from V and 0 from J, leaving 15 bases between them. The CDR3 length is 16 residues. The germline V gene encodes CDR1 SGHDN and CDR2 FVKESK. The data originate from a study of cytomegalovirus exposure and HLA in healthy donors. Regarding the study as a whole: About 90% or about 30% of the time was how often most TCR beta V segments were productive, according to an earlier analysis.

PCR involved 60 Vbeta and 13 Jbeta primers. This table comes from immunoSEQ multiplex PCR, and its TCRdb copy is limited to in-frame clones, with some not included. The sample consists of approximately 150,000 clones, around three quarters of them appearing once. This chain uses TRBV14 with TRBJ1-1, with D possibly matching TRBD1 (6 bases). This TCR came from a man aged 35 to 55 in good health and CMV-seronegative. Sample: PBMCs. CDR3 DNA: TGTGCCAGCAGCCCACTGACAGGAATCATGAACACTGAAGCTTTCTTT. It codes for CASSPLTGIMNTEAFF.